Presented here are 21 T cell receptor beta chains from one specimen sequenced in a study of T-cell reconstitution after alpha-beta-depleted transplantation in children. The TCRbeta library incorporated unique molecular identifiers. TCRdb itself ran the PCR reads through MiXCR, one entry per CDR3 protein. Counted here are about 980,000 distinct CDR3 sequences, roughly 31% occurring once; the ten biggest clones make up around 30%. This material consisted of PBMCs, mostly from graft donor cells, taken 360 days after TCRalphabeta/CD19-depleted stem cell transplant. The receptors were gathered from a boy under three years old who had a stem cell transplant for SCID, so the T cells may come from the graft donor.

This clonotype has more than one count but fewer than ten. V gene TRBV24-1 combines with J gene TRBJ2-1; 11 bases fit TRBD1. This CDR3 contains 17 residues. With V trimmed by 9 bases and J by 1 base, 10 bases remained unmatched. Germline assignment: CDR1 KGHDR and CDR2 SFDVKD. The CDR3 DNA reads TGTGCCACCGCCAGGACAGGGGGCAAGGGGTCCTACAATGAGCAGTTCTTC. It yields the protein CATARTGGKGSYNEQFF.

The CDR3: CAWSGGRGSYNEQFF. The CDR3 DNA is TGTGCCTGGAGTGGGGGGAGAGGGTCCTACAATGAGCAGTTCTTC. This chain uses TRBV30 with TRBJ2-1; tentatively, D is TRBD1 or TRBD2 (5 bases each). The germline CDR1 and CDR2 sequences are GTSNPN and SVGIG (reference sequence). This CDR3 spans 15 amino acids. Trimming took off 1 base at V and 1 base at J, with 11 bases between the two ends.

The genes are TRBV3-1 and TRBJ2-7; maybe TRBD1 (6 bases). V dropped 4 bases and J dropped 6 bases, with 16 bases sitting between them. This CDR3 region has 14 residues. Looked up from germline, CDR1 is LGHDT and CDR2 is YNNKEL (reference sequence). CDR3 DNA: TGTGCCAGCAGCCCGTACAATACAGGGATCGAGCAGTACTTC. Translating it yields CASSPYNTGIEQYF.

The genes are TRBV7-6 and TRBJ2-3; weak D call: TRBD1 (5 bases). Trimming cost V 2 bases and J 1 base, with 10 bases left between them. The CDR3 runs to 15 residues. CDR1 is SGHVS, CDR2 FNYEAQ, per germline. CDR3 sequence reads: CASSLIGAGTDTQYF. As DNA, the CDR3 is TGTGCCAGCAGCTTAATTGGGGCGGGCACAGATACGCAGTATTTT.

CDR3 protein: CASSFSRVFEKLFF. CDR3 nucleotides: TGTGCCAGCAGTTTTTCCAGGGTTTTTGAAAAACTGTTTTTT. This chain links TRBV12-3 or TRBV12-4 with TRBJ1-4; D perhaps matches TRBD1 (5 bases). This CDR3 comprises 14 residues. Trimming left V 3 bases short and J 7 bases short, with 12 bases between.

The gene calls are TRBV5-1 and TRBJ1-1, with D hard to call. V was shortened by 0 bases and J by 5 bases, with 8 bases between the two germline ends. Germline values: CDR1 SGHRS, CDR2 YFSETQ. The CDR3 contains 13 residues. The CDR3 is CASSLVPETEAFF. For the CDR3, the DNA is TGCGCCAGCAGCTTGGTCCCCGAGACTGAAGCTTTCTTT.

This clonotype occurred once. The chain employs TRBV5-5 and TRBJ1-1; D unclear. Germline V CDR1 and CDR2: SGHKS, YYEKEE (reference sequence). V shed 3 bases and J shed 3 bases, with 12 bases lying between them. The CDR3 is 14 amino acids. The chain's CDR3 is CASSSRSEYTEAFF. The CDR3, as DNA: TGTGCCAGCAGCTCGCGATCAGAGTACACTGAAGCTTTCTTT.

This clonotype occurred a few times. The chain uses TRBV29-1 and TRBJ2-1, with TRBD1 matching over 9 bases. Trimming at V came to 8 bases and at J to 8 bases, leaving 10 bases not matched to a gene. The CDR3 length is 13 residues. The germline V gene encodes CDR1 SQVTM and CDR2 ANQGSEA. CDR3 sequence reads: CSRRGQGTDEQFF. The CDR3 DNA reads as TGCAGCCGGAGAGGACAGGGGACGGATGAGCAGTTCTTC.

This chain links TRBV4-3 with TRBJ1-1, with TRBD1 matching over 12 bases. The J segment lost 2 bases and the V segment lost 0 bases, leaving 4 bases of the junction unmatched. The CDR3 runs 17 residues. In germline, CDR1 is LGHNA, CDR2 YSLEER. Written as DNA, the CDR3 is TGCGCCAGCAGCCAAGATGGGACAGGGGGCGGAAACACTGAAGCTTTCTTT. Residues: CASSQDGTGGGNTEAFF.

A few counts support this clonotype. The chain has TRBV4-3 and TRBJ1-5, with a tentative D call TRBD1 (6 bases). CDR3 length equals 16 residues. V was pared by 0 bases and J by 5 bases, with 14 bases between. Germline CDR1 is LGHNA and CDR2 is YSLEER. In DNA form, the CDR3 reads TGCGCCAGCAGCCAAGACCTCGACAGGCCCTATCAGCCCCAGCATTTT. It encodes CASSQDLDRPYQPQHF.

This chain connects TRBV28 to TRBJ1-1; a weak D match, TRBD1 (5 bases). V dropped 0 bases and J dropped 5 bases, with 7 bases sitting between them. Per germline, CDR1 MDHEN and CDR2 SYDVKM. The CDR3 extends over 13 amino acids. The CDR3 sequence is CASSLWWGTEAFF. The CDR3 bases are TGTGCCAGCAGTTTATGGTGGGGGACTGAAGCTTTCTTT.

In its sample, this clonotype was seen a few times. The chain recombines TRBV5-5 with TRBJ2-1, with a possible D match to TRBD1 (6 bases). From germline, CDR1 is SGHKS and CDR2 YYEKEE (reference sequence). The length of the CDR3 is 13 residues. V gave up 3 bases and J gave up 5 bases, with 9 bases separating them. Here the CDR3 reads CASSWGQNNEQFF. The CDR3 DNA follows: TGTGCCAGCAGCTGGGGACAAAACAATGAGCAGTTCTTC.

The CDR3 bases are TGTGCCAGCAGCTCCCTTTGGACCCTTTCAGGATTCTTC. The encoded protein is CASSSLWTLSGFF. The rearrangement joins TRBV7-9 to TRBJ2-1; D call uncertain. V was cut by 4 bases and J by 16 bases, with 20 bases left in between. The germline CDR1 and CDR2 sequences are SEHNR and FQNEAQ (reference sequence). The CDR3 covers 13 residues.

The rearrangement links TRBV4-2 to TRBJ2-7, with 9 nucleotides matching TRBD1. Germline loops: CDR1 LGHNA, CDR2 YNFKEQ. V shed 3 bases and J 5 bases; nucleotides not matched to a gene: 11. This CDR3 is 16 amino acids long. In DNA form, the CDR3 reads TGTGCCAGCAGCCAGTCTCTGGGGGACAGGGTTCACGAGCAGTACTTC. Translating it yields CASSQSLGDRVHEQYF.

The rearrangement joins TRBV9 to TRBJ2-5; 8 nucleotides match TRBD2. Trimming took 0 bases from V and 1 from J; bases not matched to a gene: 8. Germline V gene data show CDR1 as SGDLS and CDR2 as YYNGEE. This CDR3 is 17 amino acids long. The DNA of the CDR3 is TGTGCCAGCAGCGTAGGCCCCCAGCGGGGGCCCCAAGAGACCCAGTACTTC. Translation: CASSVGPQRGPQETQYF.

V and J are TRBV27 and TRBJ2-3, with unresolved D. The CDR3 runs 14 residues. Germline V gene lookup returns CDR1 MNHEY and CDR2 SMNVEV (reference sequence). The V end lost 3 bases, the J end lost 6 bases, and 13 bases lay between the germline ends. This chain's CDR3 is CASSLSTTTDTQYF. In DNA, the CDR3 is TGTGCCAGCAGTTTGTCCACCACCACGGATACGCAGTATTTT.

A word on this clonotype: Likely a read error: the CDR3 ends without its conserved phenylalanine or tryptophan. CDR3 DNA: TGTGCCAGCTCACCACCGACAGGGGAGGTTACTGAAGCTTTCTGT. This codes for CASSPPTGEVTEAFC. The chain employs TRBV18 and TRBJ1-1, with 8 positions matching TRBD1. CDR1 KGHSH and CDR2 LQKENI come from the germline V gene. With V trimmed by 0 bases and J by 5 bases, 5 bases remained unmatched. This CDR3 contains 15 residues.

The chain uses TRBV28 and TRBJ2-5, with 7 bases that match TRBD2. This CDR3 region has 13 residues. The V segment lost 6 bases and the J segment 5 bases; nucleotides outside the gene matches: 6. Germline CDR1 reads MDHEN; CDR2 reads SYDVKM. Written as DNA, the CDR3 is TGTGCCAGCAGGATTAGCGGGTCGGAGACCCAGTACTTC. Its protein is CASRISGSETQYF.

This clonotype turned up a few times. V is TRBV20-1 and J is TRBJ2-1; D is undetermined. The CDR3 has 13 amino acids. With 3 bases removed from V and 0 bases from J, the gap between germline ends came to 6 bases. Germline V gene data show CDR1 as DFQATT and CDR2 as SNEGSKA (reference sequence). DNA for the CDR3: TGCAGTGCTAGCGGGCCCTCCTACAATGAGCAGTTCTTC. It yields the protein CSASGPSYNEQFF.

The sample holds a few counts of this clonotype. The CDR3 loop is CATSDPHRGDPDEQYF. As DNA, the CDR3 is TGTGCCACCAGTGATCCCCACAGGGGCGACCCGGACGAGCAGTACTTC. V and J are TRBV24-1 and TRBJ2-7, with 7 bases matching TRBD1. The CDR3 covers 16 residues. V trimming: 3 bases; J trimming: 5 bases; junction bases outside the gene matches: 12. CDR1 and CDR2 (germline): KGHDR, SFDVKD.

The chain recombines TRBV24-1 with TRBJ1-1; D unresolved. The CDR3 sequence is 13 residues long. The germline V and J ends were trimmed by 2 bases and 3 bases, with 6 bases remaining between them. CDR1 and CDR2 from the germline V gene are KGHDR and SFDVKD. CDR3 nucleotide sequence: TGTGCCACCAGTGATTCAACATACACTGAAGCTTTCTTT. This codes for CATSDSTYTEAFF.